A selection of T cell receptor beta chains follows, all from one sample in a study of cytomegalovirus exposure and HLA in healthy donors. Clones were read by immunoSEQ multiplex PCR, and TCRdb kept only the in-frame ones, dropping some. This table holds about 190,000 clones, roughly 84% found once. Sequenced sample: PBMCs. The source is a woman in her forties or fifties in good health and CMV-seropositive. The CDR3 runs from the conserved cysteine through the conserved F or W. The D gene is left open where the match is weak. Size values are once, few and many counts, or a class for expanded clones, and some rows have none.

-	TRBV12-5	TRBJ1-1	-	TGTGCTAGTGGTCAAGGACAGATGAACACTGAAGCTTTCTTT	CASGQGQMNTEAFF
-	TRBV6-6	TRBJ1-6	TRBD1	TGTGCCAGCAGCCCCCGAGGGGGCGGGCCGGATTCACCCCTCCACTTT	CASSPRGGGPDSPLHF
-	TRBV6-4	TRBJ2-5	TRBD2	TGTGCCAGCAGCCCTACTAGCGGGGGTCGAGAGACCCAGTACTTC	CASSPTSGGRETQYF
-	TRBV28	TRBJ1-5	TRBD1	TGTGCCAGCAGTGATGGACAGGTAACCCGGTCGCCCCAGCATTTT	CASSDGQVTRSPQHF
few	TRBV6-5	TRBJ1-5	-	TGTGCCAGCAGTCTCCTAGGGGGCAATCAGCCCCAGCATTTT	CASSLLGGNQPQHF
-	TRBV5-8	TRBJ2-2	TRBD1	TGTGCCAGCAGACAAACAGGGGGGAACACCGGGGAGCTGTTTTTT	CASRQTGGNTGELFF
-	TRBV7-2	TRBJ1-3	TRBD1	TGTGCCAGCAGCCCATCGGGACAGGGAAACACCATATATTTT	CASSPSGQGNTIYF
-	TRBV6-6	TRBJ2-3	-	TGTGCCAGCAGTTACTTGGGGGCAGTGTTAGATACGCAGTATTTT	CASSYLGAVLDTQYF
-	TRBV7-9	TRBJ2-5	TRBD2	TGTGCCAGCAGCCGCGGGGGGCTCCAAGAGACCCAGTACTTC	CASSRGGLQETQYF
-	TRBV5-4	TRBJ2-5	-	TGTGCCAGCAGCTGGACGACAGGACCTGATCAAGAGACCCAGTACTTC	CASSWTTGPDQETQYF
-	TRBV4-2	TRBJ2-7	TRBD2	TGTGCCAGCAGCCGAACTAGCGGGGAGGGCGCCTACGAGCAGTACTTC	CASSRTSGEGAYEQYF
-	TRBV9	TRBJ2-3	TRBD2	TGTGCCAGCAGCGTAGCGGGGGGTTTTGGAGATACGCAGTATTTT	CASSVAGGFGDTQYF
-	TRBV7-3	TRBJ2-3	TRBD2	TGTGCCAGCAGCTCTGGACTAGCGGGCACAGATACGCAGTATTTT	CASSSGLAGTDTQYF
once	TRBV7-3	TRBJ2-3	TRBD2	TGTGCCAGCAGCTTAGCGGGGGTTAAGACAGATACGCAGTATTTT	CASSLAGVKTDTQYF
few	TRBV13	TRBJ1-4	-	TGTGCCAGCAGCTTACGGTCAGGGCACGAAAAACTGTTTTTT	CASSLRSGHEKLFF
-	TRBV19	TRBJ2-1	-	TGTGCCAGTATGGACAGCTACAATGAGCAGTTCTTC	CASMDSYNEQFF
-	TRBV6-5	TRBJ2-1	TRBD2	TGTGCCAGCAGTTACTCGGGGGGGGGATTCTACAATGAGCAGTTCTTC	CASSYSGGGFYNEQFF
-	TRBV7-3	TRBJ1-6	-	TGTGCCAGCAGCCCCCACGGGGGGGGAAATTCACCCCTCCACTTT	CASSPHGGGNSPLHF
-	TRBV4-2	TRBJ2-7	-	TGTGCCAGCAGCCAAGAAATGCCAGGGTGGAACTACGAGCAGTACTTC	CASSQEMPGWNYEQYF
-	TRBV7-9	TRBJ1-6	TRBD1	TGTGCCAGCAGCTTAGCAACAGGGGATAATTCACCCCTCCACTTT	CASSLATGDNSPLHF
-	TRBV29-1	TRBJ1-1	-	TGCAGCGTGTATGCGGGGGTGACTGAAGCTTTCTTT	CSVYAGVTEAFF
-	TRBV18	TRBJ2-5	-	TGTGCCAGCTCACTAGGACTGAAGGAGACCCAGTACTTC	CASSLGLKETQYF
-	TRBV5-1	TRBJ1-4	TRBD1	TGCGCCAGCAGCAACGGACAGGAAGTTAATGAAAAACTGTTTTTT	CASSNGQEVNEKLFF
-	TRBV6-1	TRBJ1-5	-	TGTGCCAGCGACTTGGAGGGTACTCAGCCCCAGCATTTT	CASDLEGTQPQHF
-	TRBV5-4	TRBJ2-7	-	TGTGCCAGCAGCCTCTACCAGACGGAGGGGGAGCAGTACTTC	CASSLYQTEGEQYF
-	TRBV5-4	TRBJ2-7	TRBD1	TGTGCCAGCAGCGGGGGCCTGACAGGGGGGGAATCCTACGAGCAGTACTTC	CASSGGLTGGESYEQYF
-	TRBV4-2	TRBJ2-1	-	TGTGCCAGCAGCCCACGAGGGGGTAATGAGCAGTTCTTC	CASSPRGGNEQFF
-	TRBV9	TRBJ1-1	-	TGTGCCAGCAGCTCAGGGAAGAACACTGAAGCTTTCTTT	CASSSGKNTEAFF
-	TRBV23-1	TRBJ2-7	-	TGCGCCAGCTCTCACGAGCAGTACTTC	CASSHEQYF
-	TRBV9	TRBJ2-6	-	TGTGCCAGCAGCGTAGGGGACACCGGCTCTGGGGCCAACGTCCTGACTTTC	CASSVGDTGSGANVLTF
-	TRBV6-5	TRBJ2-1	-	TGTGCCACCATCGGCGGGGTGGGCCCCTACAATGAGCAGTTCTTC	CATIGGVGPYNEQFF
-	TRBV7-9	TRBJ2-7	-	TGTGCCAGCAGCACCCCCGGGGGCGGGGGCTACGAGCAGTACTTC	CASSTPGGGGYEQYF
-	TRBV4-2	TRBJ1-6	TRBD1	TGTGCCAGCAGCCAAGCCGGGACAGGGGGTAATTCACCCCTCCACTTT	CASSQAGTGGNSPLHF
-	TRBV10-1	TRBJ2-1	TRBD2	TGCGCCAGCAGGACTAGCGGGGGGCCCGGGAATGAGCAGTTCTTC	CASRTSGGPGNEQFF
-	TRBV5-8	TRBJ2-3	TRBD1	TGTGCCAGCAGCTTCCCAGGGGGCCGGGGCACAGATACGCAGTATTTT	CASSFPGGRGTDTQYF
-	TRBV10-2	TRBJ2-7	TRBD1	TGCGCCAGTCACCGGGACAGCGCCTACGAGCAGTACTTC	CASHRDSAYEQYF
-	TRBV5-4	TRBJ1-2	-	TGTGCCAGCAGCCATGGACAGAACTATGGCTACACCTTC	CASSHGQNYGYTF
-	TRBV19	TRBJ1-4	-	TGTGCCAGTAGTATGCAGGCCCTCGGGGGTGAAAAACTGTTTTTT	CASSMQALGGEKLFF
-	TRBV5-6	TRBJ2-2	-	TGTGCCAGCAGCTTGACACTCCGGGACAAAAACACCGGGGAGCTGTTTTTT	CASSLTLRDKNTGELFF
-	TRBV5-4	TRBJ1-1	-	TGTGCCAGCGGGGAGGGCCAACTTTACAACACTGAAGCTTTCTTT	CASGEGQLYNTEAFF
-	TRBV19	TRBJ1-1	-	TGTGCCAGTAGGGCATCCACTGAAGCTTTCTTT	CASRASTEAFF
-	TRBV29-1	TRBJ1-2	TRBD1	TGCAGCGTTGAAGTACAGGGGGCCAGGTATGGCTACACCTTC	CSVEVQGARYGYTF
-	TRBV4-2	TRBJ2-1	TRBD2	TGTGCCAGCAGCCAAGGGGTAGCTAGCGGGGGGGCATGGGAGCAGTTCTTC	CASSQGVASGGAWEQFF
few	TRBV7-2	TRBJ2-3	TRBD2	TGTGCCAGCAGCAAGAAGTCGGCTAGCGGGACCTCCACAGATACGCAGTATTTT	CASSKKSASGTSTDTQYF
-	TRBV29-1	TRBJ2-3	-	TGCAGCGTTCGTGGGGGGGGCCTCTCAGATACGCAGTATTTT	CSVRGGGLSDTQYF
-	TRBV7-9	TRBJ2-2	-	TGTGCCAGCAGCTTATATGATTTCCGGGGAGCTGTTTTT	CASSLYDFRGAVF
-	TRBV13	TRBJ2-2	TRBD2	TGTGCCAGCAGCTTAGGCCTTCCGGGGGGGAGCACCGGGGAGCTGTTTTTT	CASSLGLPGGSTGELFF
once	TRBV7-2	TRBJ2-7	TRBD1	TGTGCCAGCAGCTTAGAGGGGGCGCGAGCCTACGAGCAGTACTTC	CASSLEGARAYEQYF